This TCR beta chain was sequenced in a study of blood T cell repertoires in COVID-19. Study as a whole: Researchers got acute and convalescent COVID-19 samples from the United States, Italy and Spain. PBMCs, B-cell-depleted T cells, or T cells were the source of the cDNA or gDNA that made up the material.

In the original analysis: Reference gene primers were amplified, and this amplification served to estimate nucleated cell counts. Produced via immunoSEQ multiplex PCR; TCRdb's table is partial and in-frame only. V, J and clone size are taken as reported in that table, and D and trimming were inferred from the DNA itself. This sample carries about 140,000 clones, roughly 86% of them seen once, and the ten largest clones take about 8%. The source material was peripheral blood. This clonotype originated in a woman aged 55-70 years with acute or convalescent COVID-19.

CDR3 region: CASSLGGANYGYTF. DNA of the CDR3: TGTGCCAGCAGCCTGGGGGGAGCTAACTATGGCTACACCTTC. The V call is TRBV7-2, the J call TRBJ1-2; possible D gene TRBD1, 5 bases. V gave up 5 bases and J gave up 0 bases, with 10 bases separating them. CDR3 length: 14 residues. The germline gives CDR1 SGHTA, CDR2 FQGNSA.